The 20 T cell receptor beta chains presented below share a single source sample, sequenced in a study of graft-versus-host responses after intestinal transplantation. TCRdb keeps only in-frame clones here, not all; method: immunoSEQ multiplex PCR. The data show 100,000 to 140,000 clones, 87% seen once. Their antigens are not known. The sample here was unstimulated CD4+ T cells sorted from spleen or lymph node cells, taken before transplant. The source of these receptors is a human donor who was the organ donor for an intestinal transplant.

This clone turned up a few times. V gene TRBV6-1 combines with J gene TRBJ2-7, with 9 bases lining up with TRBD1. CDR1 is MNHNS and CDR2 is SASEGT in the germline V gene. The CDR3 is 13 residues long. J was trimmed by 3 bases and V by 8 bases; bases with no gene match: 5. CDR3 amino acids: CASAGTGFYEQYF. The CDR3 nucleotides are TGTGCCAGCGCCGGGACAGGGTTCTACGAGCAGTACTTC.

V usage is TRBV11-2 and J usage is TRBJ1-4, with 9 bases identical to TRBD1. CDR3 length: 19 residues. With 1 base clipped from V and 0 bases from J, the junction kept 9 bases outside the gene matches. CDR1 is SGHAT, CDR2 FQNNGV, per germline. DNA of the CDR3: TGTGCCAGCAGCTTAGTACAGACAGGGGGGGGAGCAACTAATGAAAAACTGTTTTTT. Protein: CASSLVQTGGGATNEKLFF.

The V and J genes are TRBV15 and TRBJ2-6; D gene unclear. The V end lost 5 bases, the J end lost 0 bases, and 11 bases lay between the germline ends. Germline lookup yields CDR1 LNHNV and CDR2 YYDKDF (reference sequence). CDR3 size: 16 residues. CDR3 loop: CATSRVLSSGANVLTF. The DNA of the CDR3 is TGTGCCACCAGCCGTGTACTTAGCTCTGGGGCCAACGTCCTGACTTTC.

The chain has TRBV6-6 and TRBJ1-2, with D unresolved. V lost 0 bases to trimming and J lost 4 bases, with 9 bases between them. The V gene's germline CDR1 is MNHNY and CDR2 SVGAGI (reference sequence). This CDR3 has 14 amino acids. DNA of the CDR3: TGTGCCAGCAGTTACTCGATGGAGGGCTATGGCTACACCTTC. Its translation: CASSYSMEGYGYTF.

The chain has TRBV2 and TRBJ2-7; TRBD1 agrees at 9 bases. The V segment lost 4 bases and the J segment 5 bases; nucleotides outside the gene matches: 3. CDR3 length equals 13 residues. Germline CDR1 is SNHLY and CDR2 is FYNNEI. CDR3 sequence: CASSGQGVHEQYF. CDR3 bases: TGTGCCAGCAGTGGACAGGGGGTACACGAGCAGTACTTC.

The chain has TRBV6-5 and TRBJ2-7; TRBD2 is a possible D gene (6 bases). The CDR3 runs to 15 residues. V was cut by 6 bases and J by 0 bases, with 15 bases left in between. Germline CDR1 MNHEY, CDR2 SVGAGI. The CDR3 region has the DNA TGTGCCAGCAGCTCCTTAGCGGCAAGCTCCTACGAGCAGTACTTC. As protein: CASSSLAASSYEQYF.

The table lists this clone with a few counts. This chain connects TRBV6-5 to TRBJ2-5, with TRBD1 matching over 8 bases. V lost 2 bases, J lost 4 bases, and 6 bases stayed unmatched. Germline CDR1 MNHEY, CDR2 SVGAGI. There are 15 residues in the CDR3. CDR3 region: CASSYTGGKRETQYF. CDR3 in DNA: TGTGCCAGCAGTTACACAGGGGGAAAGCGAGAGACCCAGTACTTC.

The genes are TRBV11-2 and TRBJ1-6; no firm D call. V was shortened by 0 bases and J by 15 bases, with 12 bases between the two germline ends. This CDR3 is built from 13 residues. The germline V gene encodes CDR1 SGHAT and CDR2 FQNNGV. The DNA for the CDR3 is TGTGCCAGCAGCTTAGACGGTGGACTAAACCTCCACTTT. Amino acids: CASSLDGGLNLHF. Using reference TRBV11-2 and TRBJ1-6 for the parts outside the CDR3, the full variable domain is EAGVAQSPRYKIIEKRQSVAFWCNPISGHATLYWYQQILGQGPKLLIQFQNNGVVDDSQLPKDRFSAERLKGVDSTLKIQPAKLEDSAVYLCASSLDGGLNLHFGNGTRLTVT.

CDR3 residues: CASSYAGTRGVTQYF. As DNA, the CDR3 is TGTGCCAGCAGTTACGCGGGCACCAGGGGGGTCACGCAGTATTTT. V gene TRBV6-6 combines with J gene TRBJ2-3, with a possible D match to TRBD1 (7 bases). This CDR3 contains 15 residues. The V end lost 2 bases, the J end lost 9 bases, and 18 bases lay between the germline ends. Germline V gene data show CDR1 as MNHNY and CDR2 as SVGAGI (reference sequence).

Only one count was recorded for this clone. In DNA, the CDR3 is TGTGCCAGCAGGGCACCGGGACAGGGCTTCTATGGCTACACCTTC. Translating gives CASRAPGQGFYGYTF. The V and J genes are TRBV6-5 and TRBJ1-2; 9 nucleotides line up with TRBD1. With V trimmed by 6 bases and J by 4 bases, 9 bases remained unmatched. The germline V gene has CDR1 MNHEY and CDR2 SVGAGI. The CDR3 covers 15 residues.

The chain couples TRBV6-1 to TRBJ2-7; tentatively, D is TRBD2 (6 bases). The germline V gene has CDR1 MNHNS and CDR2 SASEGT. This CDR3 comprises 17 residues. V lost 0 bases and J lost 0, with 15 bases in between. The CDR3 nucleotides are TGTGCCAGCAGTGAAGCGGTCTCCCGGGGGAGCTCCTACGAGCAGTACTTC. Its translation is CASSEAVSRGSSYEQYF.

The V and J genes are TRBV6-1 and TRBJ1-5; D might be TRBD1 (6 bases). Trimming left V 6 bases short and J 5 bases short, with 17 bases between. Germline V CDR1 and CDR2: MNHNS, SASEGT. The CDR3 loop spans 15 amino acids. The CDR3: CASRPLLGQHQPQHF. Written as DNA, the CDR3 is TGTGCCAGCAGACCATTACTAGGACAGCATCAGCCCCAGCATTTT.

The chain carries TRBV5-4 and TRBJ2-3; 7 positions match TRBD2. The CDR3 is made up of 14 amino acids. The J segment lost 5 bases and the V segment lost 1 base, leaving 4 bases of the junction unmatched. Germline CDR1 is SGHNT and CDR2 is YYREEE (reference sequence). The CDR3 nucleotides read TGTGCCAGCAGCTTGAGGAAGCGGGAAGATACGCAGTATTTT. Protein sequence: CASSLRKREDTQYF.

CDR3 residues: CASSVVPTSTDTQYF. The CDR3 DNA reads TGTGCCAGCAGCGTAGTGCCAACTAGCACAGATACGCAGTATTTT. This chain joins TRBV9 and TRBJ2-3; D gene uncertain. Germline V gene data show CDR1 as SGDLS and CDR2 as YYNGEE. The CDR3 is 15 residues long. Between the trimmed V and J ends, which lost 0 bases and 0 bases, there was a span of 8 bases. Combining the CDR3 with reference TRBV9 and TRBJ2-3 gives the whole variable domain DSGVTQTPKHLITATGQRVTLRCSPRSGDLSVYWYQQSLDQGLQFLIQYYNGEERAKGNILERFSAQQFPDLHSELNLSSLELGDSALYFCASSVVPTSTDTQYFGPGTRLTVL.

The chain uses TRBV6-5 and TRBJ2-1; D may be TRBD2 (5 bases). Germline V gene data show CDR1 as MNHEY and CDR2 as SVGAGI. The CDR3 has 15 amino acids. Trimming left V 6 bases short and J 6 bases short, with 18 bases between. CDR3 sequence (DNA): TGTGCCAGCAGCCGCCGGGATCCGGGGTTCAATGAGCAGTTCTTC. It encodes CASSRRDPGFNEQFF.

CDR3 region: CATRGGNTGELFF. DNA of the CDR3: TGCGCCACCAGGGGAGGAAACACCGGGGAGCTGTTTTTT. The chain combines TRBV10-2 with TRBJ2-2; the D call may be TRBD1 or TRBD2 (6 bases each). Germline CDR1 WSHSY, CDR2 SAAADI. V was pared by 10 bases and J by 2 bases, with 11 bases between. There are 13 residues in the CDR3.

This clone was detected once. V usage is TRBV5-6 and J usage is TRBJ2-1; D remains unclear. The CDR3 length is 15 residues. Germline CDR1 reads SGHDT; CDR2 reads YYEEEE. The V end lost 0 bases, the J end lost 0 bases, and 7 bases lay between the germline ends. DNA for the CDR3: TGTGCCAGCAGCTTGGACACGCTCTCCTACAATGAGCAGTTCTTC. Translation gives CASSLDTLSYNEQFF.

The V call is TRBV30, the J call TRBJ2-1; no clear D. Deletions cut 0 bases from V and 9 bases from J, with 9 bases between. The germline CDR1 and CDR2 sequences are GTSNPN and SVGIG (reference sequence). The CDR3 covers 12 residues. The CDR3 spells CAWSVQRGEQFF. Written as DNA, the CDR3 is TGTGCCTGGAGTGTACAAAGAGGTGAGCAGTTCTTC.

J is TRBJ1-2 and V is TRBV6-5; possible D gene TRBD1, 5 bases. The CDR3 is made up of 14 amino acids. The germline CDR1 and CDR2 sequences are MNHEY and SVGAGI. The ends were cut back, 7 bases at V and 4 bases at J, with 16 bases in the middle. As DNA, the CDR3 is TGTGCCAGCACCAACCTGGGACTGACCTATGGCTACACCTTC. Its protein product is CASTNLGLTYGYTF.

The chain joins TRBV19 to TRBJ2-5; D may be TRBD2 (6 bases). Germline V gene data show CDR1 as LNHDA and CDR2 as SQIVND (reference sequence). Trimming removed 3 bases at V and 2 bases at J, with 13 bases between. This CDR3 has 15 residues. In DNA, the CDR3 is TGTGCCAGTAGTATTGGAGGGACGACTCAAGAGACCCAGTACTTC. Translated, it gives CASSIGGTTQETQYF.